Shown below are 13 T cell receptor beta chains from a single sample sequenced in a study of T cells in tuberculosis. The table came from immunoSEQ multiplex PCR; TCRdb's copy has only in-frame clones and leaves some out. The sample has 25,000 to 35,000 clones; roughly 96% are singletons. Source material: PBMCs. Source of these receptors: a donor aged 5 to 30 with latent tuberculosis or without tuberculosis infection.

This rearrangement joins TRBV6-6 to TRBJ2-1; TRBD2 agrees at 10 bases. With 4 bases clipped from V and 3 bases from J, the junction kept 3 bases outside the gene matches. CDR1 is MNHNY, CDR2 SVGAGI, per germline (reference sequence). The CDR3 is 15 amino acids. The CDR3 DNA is TGTGCCAGCAGTTTCCTAGCGGGGGACTACAATGAGCAGTTCTTC. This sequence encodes CASSFLAGDYNEQFF.

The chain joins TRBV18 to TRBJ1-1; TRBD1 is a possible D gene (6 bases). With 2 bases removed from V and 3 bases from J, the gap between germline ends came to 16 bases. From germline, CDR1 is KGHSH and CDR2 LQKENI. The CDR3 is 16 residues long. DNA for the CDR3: TGTGCCAGCTCACCAAGCGGGGGGCTAGGGGACACTGAAGCTTTCTTT. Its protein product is CASSPSGGLGDTEAFF. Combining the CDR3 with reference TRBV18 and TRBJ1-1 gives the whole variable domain NAGVMQNPRHLVRRRGQEARLRCSPMKGHSHVYWYRQLPEEGLKFMVYLQKENIIDESGMPKERFSAEFPKEGPSILRIQQVVRGDSAAYFCASSPSGGLGDTEAFFGQGTRLTVV.

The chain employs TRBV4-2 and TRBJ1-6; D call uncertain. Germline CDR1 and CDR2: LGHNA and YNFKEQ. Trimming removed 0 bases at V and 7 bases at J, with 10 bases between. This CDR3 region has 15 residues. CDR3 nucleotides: TGTGCCAGCAGCCAAGACTGGGCAGTGAATTCACCCCTCCACTTT. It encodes CASSQDWAVNSPLHF.

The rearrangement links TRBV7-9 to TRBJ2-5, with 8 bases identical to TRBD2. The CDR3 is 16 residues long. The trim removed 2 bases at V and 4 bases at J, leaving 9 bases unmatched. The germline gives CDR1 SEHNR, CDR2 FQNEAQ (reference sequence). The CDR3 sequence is CASSLLGGGGRETQYF. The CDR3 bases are TGTGCCAGCAGCTTATTGGGTGGCGGGGGGAGAGAGACCCAGTACTTC.

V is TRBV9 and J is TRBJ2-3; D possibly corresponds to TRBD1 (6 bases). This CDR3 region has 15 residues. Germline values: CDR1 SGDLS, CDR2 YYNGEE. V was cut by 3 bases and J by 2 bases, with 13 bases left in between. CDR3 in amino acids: CASSARTVSTDTQYF. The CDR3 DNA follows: TGTGCCAGCAGCGCAAGGACAGTTTCCACAGATACGCAGTATTTT.

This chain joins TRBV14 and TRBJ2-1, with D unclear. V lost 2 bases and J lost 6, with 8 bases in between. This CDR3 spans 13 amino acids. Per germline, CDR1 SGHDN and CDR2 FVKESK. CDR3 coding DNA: TGTGCCAGCAGCCAATCGGGTCCCAATGAGCAGTTCTTC. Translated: CASSQSGPNEQFF.

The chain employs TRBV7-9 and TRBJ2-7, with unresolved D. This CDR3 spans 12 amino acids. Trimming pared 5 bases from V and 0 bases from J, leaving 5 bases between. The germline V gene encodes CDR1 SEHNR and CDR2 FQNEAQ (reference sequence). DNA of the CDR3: TGTGCCAGCAGCCCTAGCTCCTACGAGCAGTACTTC. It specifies CASSPSSYEQYF.

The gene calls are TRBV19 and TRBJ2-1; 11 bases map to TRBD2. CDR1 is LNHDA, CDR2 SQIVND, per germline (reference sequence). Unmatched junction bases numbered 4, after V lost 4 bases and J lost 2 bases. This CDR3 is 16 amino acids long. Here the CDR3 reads CASSTLAGVPYNEQFF. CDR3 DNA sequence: TGTGCCAGTAGTACACTAGCGGGAGTCCCCTACAATGAGCAGTTCTTC. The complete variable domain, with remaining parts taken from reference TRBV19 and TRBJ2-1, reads DGGITQSPKYLFRKEGQNVTLSCEQNLNHDAMYWYRQDPGQGLRLIYYSQIVNDFQKGDIAEGYSVSREKKESFPLTVTSAQKNPTAFYLCASSTLAGVPYNEQFFGPGTRLTVL.

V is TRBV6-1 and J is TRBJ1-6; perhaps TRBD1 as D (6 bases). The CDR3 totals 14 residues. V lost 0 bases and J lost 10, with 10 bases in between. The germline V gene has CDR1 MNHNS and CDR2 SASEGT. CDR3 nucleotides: TGTGCCAGCAGTGAAGCAACAGGGTTATCACCCCTCCACTTT. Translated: CASSEATGLSPLHF.

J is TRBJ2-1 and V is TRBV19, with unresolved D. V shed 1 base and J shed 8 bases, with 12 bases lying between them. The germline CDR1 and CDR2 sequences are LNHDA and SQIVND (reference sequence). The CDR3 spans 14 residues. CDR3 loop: CASSIGEVRHEQFF. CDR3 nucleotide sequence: TGTGCCAGTAGTATAGGTGAGGTTCGCCATGAGCAGTTCTTC.

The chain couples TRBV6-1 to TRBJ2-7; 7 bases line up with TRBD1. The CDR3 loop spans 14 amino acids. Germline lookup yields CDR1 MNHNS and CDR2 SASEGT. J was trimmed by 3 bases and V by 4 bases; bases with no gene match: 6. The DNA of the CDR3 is TGTGCCAGCAGTGTCATACAGGGGCTCTACGAGCAGTACTTC. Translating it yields CASSVIQGLYEQYF.

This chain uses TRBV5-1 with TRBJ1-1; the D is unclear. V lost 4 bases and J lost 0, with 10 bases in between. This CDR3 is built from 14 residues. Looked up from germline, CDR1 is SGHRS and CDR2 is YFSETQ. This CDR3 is CASSLRRVNTEAFF. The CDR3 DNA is TGCGCCAGCAGCCTGAGGAGGGTGAACACTGAAGCTTTCTTT.

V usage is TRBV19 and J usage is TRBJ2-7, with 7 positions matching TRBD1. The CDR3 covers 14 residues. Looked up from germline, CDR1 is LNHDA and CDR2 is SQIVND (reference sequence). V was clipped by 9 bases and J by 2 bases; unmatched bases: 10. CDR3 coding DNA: TGTGCCAGCCGTGACAGGGCGGGCACCTACGAGCAGTACTTC. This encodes CASRDRAGTYEQYF.